This is a list of T cell receptor beta chains from one sample in a study of T cells in Graves' hyperthyroidism and ophthalmopathy. TCRdb fed the multiplex PCR reads into MiXCR, producing one record per CDR3 protein. This sample yields approximately 330,000 distinct CDR3 sequences, of which approximately 18% are seen a single time; under 55% belongs to the top ten. The sequenced sample consisted of blood. The origin of the receptors is a woman in her forties or fifties with Graves' hyperthyroidism. CDR3s include the opening cysteine and the closing phenylalanine or tryptophan. A D gene is named only where the DNA matches it firmly. Size is omitted from some rows. Given values are once, few, many or a class for expanded clones.

j_call d_call clone_size v_call cdr3_nt cdr3_aa
TRBJ1-3 . . TRBV20-1 TGCAGTGCAATGTGGGGAAACACCATATATTTT CSAMWGNTIYF
TRBJ2-3 . . TRBV12-3/TRBV12-4 TGTGCCAGCAGCCCTCCCTGGGGATCAGGCACAGATACGCAGTATTTT CASSPPWGSGTDTQYF
TRBJ2-7 TRBD1 many TRBV12-3/TRBV12-4 TGTGCCAGCGGACGGACAGGGGATTCAGGCGAGCAGTACTTC CASGRTGDSGEQYF
TRBJ1-2 . many TRBV3-1 TGTGCCAGCAGCCAAGATACGGTAGTCACCAGGGGTGGCTACACCTTC CASSQDTVVTRGGYTF
TRBJ2-2 TRBD2 . TRBV12-3/TRBV12-4 TGTGCCAGCGGGGACTCCGGGGGGAGCGGGGAGCTGTTTTTT CASGDSGGSGELFF
TRBJ2-1 TRBD2 . TRBV7-3 TGTGCCAGCAGCTTAATTCCGACTAGCGGGGCATTCTCCTACAATGAGCAGTTCTTC CASSLIPTSGAFSYNEQFF
TRBJ2-3 . few TRBV7-3 TGTGCCAGCAGCTTTCAGGGTGTAACAGATACGCAGTATTTT CASSFQGVTDTQYF
TRBJ2-5 . . TRBV5-6 TGTGCCAGCAGCTTGGCCTTTGCGGGCCCCCAGGAGACCCAGTACTTC CASSLAFAGPQETQYF
TRBJ2-3 TRBD2 . TRBV30 TGTGCCTGGAGTGGGGCTAGCGGGAGTGGGACAGATACGCAGTATTTT CAWSGASGSGTDTQYF
TRBJ1-1 . few TRBV5-8 TGTGCCAGCAGCTCAACGGGGATTGGGAACACTGAAGCTTTCTTT CASSSTGIGNTEAFF
TRBJ2-7 TRBD2 many TRBV28 TGTGCCAGCAGTTTCCATCTAGCGGGCCTCTCCTACGAGCAGTACTTC CASSFHLAGLSYEQYF
TRBJ1-6 TRBD1 few TRBV5-5 TGTGCCAGCAGCTTGGGCCCTACAGGGGGTGAGTTACCCCTCCACTTT CASSLGPTGGELPLHF
TRBJ1-1 . many TRBV11-2 TGTGCCAGCAGCTTAGAAGGGGCAGGGGTTGGCACTGAAGCTTTCTTT CASSLEGAGVGTEAFF
TRBJ2-3 . . TRBV29-1 TGCAGCGTCAGGGACTCCAGCACAGATACGCAGTATTTT CSVRDSSTDTQYF
TRBJ1-4 . . TRBV7-9 TGTGCCAGCAGACAAGACGGGGCTCCTGATGAAAAACTGTTTTTT CASRQDGAPDEKLFF
TRBJ1-1 . few TRBV3-1 TGTGCCAGCAGCCAACTACAGGGCCCCTTCACTGAAGCTTTCTTT CASSQLQGPFTEAFF
TRBJ1-4 . few TRBV9 TGTGCCAGCAGCGCTTTCGGGATCCACGGAGGTGAAAAACTGTTTTTT CASSAFGIHGGEKLFF
TRBJ2-1 TRBD2 . TRBV12-3/TRBV12-4 TGTGCCAGCAGTGCCGCGCTAGCGGGAGGGGATGAGCAGTTCTTC CASSAALAGGDEQFF
TRBJ2-7 TRBD2 . TRBV20-1 TGCAGTGCTAGAGATAGGACTAGGGACTTTCTCGAGCAGTACTTC CSARDRTRDFLEQYF
TRBJ2-6 . few TRBV5-1 TGCGCCAGCAGCTTGGGCGGTAGCTCTGGGGCCAACGTCCTGACTTTC CASSLGGSSGANVLTF
TRBJ2-4 TRBD1 few TRBV15 TGTGCCACCAGCAGGCCCGGACAGGGTGCAAACATTCAGTACTTC CATSRPGQGANIQYF
TRBJ2-7 . many TRBV12-3/TRBV12-4 TGTGCCAGCAGTCCTCCTAATTCAGTGGGAAGGATCTACGAGCAGTACTTC CASSPPNSVGRIYEQYF
TRBJ2-5 . few TRBV6-5 TGTGCCAGCAGTTACGCTCTGGGGGAGACCCAGTACTTC CASSYALGETQYF
TRBJ1-2 . . TRBV6-1 TGTGCCAGCAGTGATTTGGCAGGTCCTAACTATGGCTACACCTTC CASSDLAGPNYGYTF
TRBJ1-4 TRBD1 . TRBV7-7 TGTGCTAGCAGCCGACGAGGGGCAGGGGGGGAAAAACTGTTTTTT CASSRRGAGGEKLFF
TRBJ2-2 . . TRBV10-2 TGCGCCAGCAGGATGAACCTAGGGGAGCTGTTTTTT CASRMNLGELFF
TRBJ2-1 . few TRBV5-6 TGTGCCAGCAGCCAGATAACACTAGGTTTGACTTACAATGAGCAGTTCTTC CASSQITLGLTYNEQFF
TRBJ2-1 TRBD1 many TRBV2 TGTGCCAGCAGCCAGAGACCGGGACAGAGCTCCTACAATGAGCAGTTCTTC CASSQRPGQSSYNEQFF
TRBJ1-2 . . TRBV12-3/TRBV12-4 TGTGCCAGCAGTTTAGCGGCAAACAGGGCCCTCTATGGCTACACCTTC CASSLAANRALYGYTF